This T cell receptor beta chain is drawn from a study of T-cell reconstitution after alpha-beta-depleted transplantation in children. Study results and limitations: Several hundred expanded graft clones reportedly gave rise to the alpha-beta T cells present about two months after transplant. Among T cells one year after transplant, newly produced cells accounted for most counts and diversity. The high TCRbeta diversity at day 60 in some patients came from surviving recipient T cells and thymic progenitors.

Germline V lookup: CDR1 DFQATT, CDR2 SNEGSKA (reference sequence). V lost 6 bases, J lost 3 bases, and 15 bases lay in between. This CDR3 is built from 13 residues. This clonotype was seen a handful of times. The antigen is unknown. The TCRbeta library incorporated unique molecular identifiers. TCRdb reprocessed the PCR reads via MiXCR and lists one record per CDR3 protein. The sample records 90,000 to 150,000 distinct CDR3 sequences, about 21% being singletons. The sample was PBMCs, mostly from graft donor cells, taken 180 days after TCRalphabeta/CD19-depleted stem cell transplant. The clonotype originates from a male patient aged 2 to 10 who had a stem cell transplant for chronic granulomatous disease, so the T cells may come from the graft donor. The genes are TRBV20-1 and TRBJ2-7; perhaps TRBD1 as D (5 bases). CDR3 amino acids: CSATYRGLYEQYF. In DNA form, the CDR3 reads TGCAGTGCCACTTATAGGGGCCTCTACGAGCAGTACTTC.